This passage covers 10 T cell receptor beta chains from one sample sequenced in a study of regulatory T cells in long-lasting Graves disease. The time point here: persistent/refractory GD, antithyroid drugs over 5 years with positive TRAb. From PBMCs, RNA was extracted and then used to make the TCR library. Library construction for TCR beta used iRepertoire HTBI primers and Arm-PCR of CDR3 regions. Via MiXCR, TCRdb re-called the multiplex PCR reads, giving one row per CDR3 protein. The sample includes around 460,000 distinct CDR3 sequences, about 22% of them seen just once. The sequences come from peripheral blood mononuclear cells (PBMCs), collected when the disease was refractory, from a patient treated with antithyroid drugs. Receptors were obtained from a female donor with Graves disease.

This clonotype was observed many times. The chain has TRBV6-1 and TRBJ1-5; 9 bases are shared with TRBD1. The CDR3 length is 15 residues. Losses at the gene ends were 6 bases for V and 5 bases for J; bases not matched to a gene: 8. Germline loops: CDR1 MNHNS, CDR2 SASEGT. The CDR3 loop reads CASSPGTGPDQPQHF. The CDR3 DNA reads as TGTGCCAGCAGCCCGGGGACAGGGCCCGATCAGCCCCAGCATTTT.

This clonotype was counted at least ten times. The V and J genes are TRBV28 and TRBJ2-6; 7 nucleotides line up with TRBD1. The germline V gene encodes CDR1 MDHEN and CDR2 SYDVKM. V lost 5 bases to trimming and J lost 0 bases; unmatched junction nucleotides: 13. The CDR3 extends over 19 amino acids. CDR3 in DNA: TGTGCCAGCAGTCCTACCACGGACAGGATCCTCTCTGGGGCCAACGTCCTGACTTTC. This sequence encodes CASSPTTDRILSGANVLTF.

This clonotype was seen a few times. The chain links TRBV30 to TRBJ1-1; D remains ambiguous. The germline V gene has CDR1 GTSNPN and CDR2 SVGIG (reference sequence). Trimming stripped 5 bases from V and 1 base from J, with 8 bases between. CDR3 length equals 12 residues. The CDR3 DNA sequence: TGTGCCTGGGAGAACACGAACACTGAAGCTTTCTTT. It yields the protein CAWENTNTEAFF.

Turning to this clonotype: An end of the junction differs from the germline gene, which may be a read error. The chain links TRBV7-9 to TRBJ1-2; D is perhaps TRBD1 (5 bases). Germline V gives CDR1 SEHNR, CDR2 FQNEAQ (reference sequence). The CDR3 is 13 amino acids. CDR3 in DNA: TGTCCCAGCAGCGTCGACAGTAACTATGGCTACACCTTC. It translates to CPSSVDSNYGYTF.

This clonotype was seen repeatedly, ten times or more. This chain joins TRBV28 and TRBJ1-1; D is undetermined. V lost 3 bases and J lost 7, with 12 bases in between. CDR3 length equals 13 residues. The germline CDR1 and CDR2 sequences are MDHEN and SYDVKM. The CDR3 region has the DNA TGTGCCAGCAGTTTCCGCCACGGCGTTGAAGCTTTCTTT. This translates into CASSFRHGVEAFF.

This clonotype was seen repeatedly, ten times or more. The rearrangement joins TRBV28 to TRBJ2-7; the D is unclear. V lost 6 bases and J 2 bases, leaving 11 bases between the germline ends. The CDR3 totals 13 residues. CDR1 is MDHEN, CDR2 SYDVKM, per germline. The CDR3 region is CASRVPSAYEQYF. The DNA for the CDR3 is TGTGCCAGCAGGGTCCCGTCGGCCTACGAGCAGTACTTC.

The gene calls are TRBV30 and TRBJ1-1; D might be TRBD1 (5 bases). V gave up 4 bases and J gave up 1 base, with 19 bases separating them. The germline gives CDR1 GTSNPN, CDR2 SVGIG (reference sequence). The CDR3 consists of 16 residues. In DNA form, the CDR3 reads TGTGCCTGGATGGGTCCAGGAAGAGGGGAGAACACTGAAGCTTTCTTT. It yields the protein CAWMGPGRGENTEAFF.

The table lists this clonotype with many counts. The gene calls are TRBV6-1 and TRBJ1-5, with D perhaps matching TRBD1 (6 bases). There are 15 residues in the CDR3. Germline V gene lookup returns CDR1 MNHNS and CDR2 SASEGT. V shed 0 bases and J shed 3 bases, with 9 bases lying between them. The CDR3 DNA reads TGTGCCAGCAGTGAAGCTGGACAGCTCAATCAGCCCCAGCATTTT. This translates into CASSEAGQLNQPQHF.

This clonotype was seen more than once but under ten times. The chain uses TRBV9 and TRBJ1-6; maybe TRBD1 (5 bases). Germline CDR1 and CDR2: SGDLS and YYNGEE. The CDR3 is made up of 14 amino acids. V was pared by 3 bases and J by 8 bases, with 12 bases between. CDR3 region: CASSAGGGYSPLHF. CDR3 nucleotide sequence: TGTGCCAGCAGCGCCGGGGGGGGGTATTCACCCCTCCACTTT.

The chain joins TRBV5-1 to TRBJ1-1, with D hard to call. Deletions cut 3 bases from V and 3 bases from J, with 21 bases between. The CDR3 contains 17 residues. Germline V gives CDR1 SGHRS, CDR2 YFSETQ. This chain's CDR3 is CASSWEPRKGVYTEAFF. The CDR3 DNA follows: TGCGCCAGCAGCTGGGAACCAAGGAAGGGCGTCTACACTGAAGCTTTCTTT.